These 8 T cell receptor beta chains were sequenced from one sample in a study of tumor-infiltrating lymphocytes in primary liver carcinoma (dated by TCRdb to about 2017). The instrument given in TCRdb is Illumina HiSeq 2500. A constant-region primer and ProtoScript II reverse transcriptase were used to reverse-transcribe TCRbeta-specific cDNA from approximately 500 ng total RNA. Three nested multiplex PCR rounds, following a slightly modified ARM-PCR procedure, were used to build the TCRbeta libraries. Each of the first two PCR rounds ran for around 11 cycles using multiplex TRBV1-TRBV30 forward primers together with a Cbeta reverse primer. Starting from the raw public reads, TCRdb applied fastp trimming at Q25, assembled clones with MiXCR and retained in-frame beta chains. Every CDR3 protein is listed once, alongside the most common genes and DNA of its rows. The sample records around 22,000 distinct CDR3 sequences, 75% to 85% of which are singletons. The ten biggest clones cover about 40% of the sample.

Total RNA and DNA were co-extracted without cell sorting from about 19-30 mg of bulk tissue using the AllPrep DNA/RNA mini kit. Sequencing was done on a sample of liver tumor tissue from sampling region 2. According to the study, the label for this sample's cell subset or site signals: tumor region T2, inferior pole. These receptors were collected from a woman aged 30 to 39 with primary liver carcinoma and hepatitis B virus infection.

A single count supports this clonotype. The conserved phenylalanine or tryptophan is not found at the CDR3 terminus, so this likely reflects a read error. The chain employs TRBV11-1 and TRBJ2-7, with D possibly being TRBD2 (5 bases). Germline V gene lookup returns CDR1 SGHAT and CDR2 FQDESV (reference sequence). The CDR3 loop spans 14 amino acids. This chain's CDR3 is CASNLATASYEQYL. CDR3 in DNA: TGTGCCAGCAACTTAGCGACGGCCTCCTACGAGCAGTACCTT.

Comments on this clonotype: At one boundary the junction diverges from the germline segment, which might be a read error. The chain recombines TRBV4-2 with TRBJ2-7; possible D gene TRBD1, 6 bases. Germline assignment: CDR1 LGHNA and CDR2 YNFKEQ. The CDR3 extends over 17 amino acids. In DNA, the CDR3 is TGTGCCAGCAGCCAATATGACTATAACAGGGCCGCCTACGAGCAATACTTC. It codes for CASSQYDYNRAAYEQYF.

In its sample, this clonotype was seen once. At one end, the junction sequence differs from germline, possibly due to a read error. The chain recombines TRBV6-1 with TRBJ2-2; TRBD2 is a possible D gene (5 bases). The CDR3 is 19 amino acids. Germline values: CDR1 MNHNS, CDR2 SASEGT. This CDR3 reads CASSETLPGGAANAGELFF. CDR3 in DNA: TGTGCCAGCAGTGAAACCCTTCCCGGAGGCGCCGCGAACGCCGGGGAACTGTTTTTT.

About this clonotype itself: At one of its ends the junction is not consistent with the germline gene, which may arise from a read error. The V gene is TRBV5-4, the J gene TRBJ2-3, with TRBD2 identical over 10 bases. The germline V gene encodes CDR1 SGHNT and CDR2 YYREEE (reference sequence). This CDR3 is 18 amino acids long. CDR3 nucleotide sequence: TGTGCCAGCAGTAACCAGGCGGCTAGCGGGAGCCGGTCAGATACGCAATATTTT. This sequence encodes CASSNQAASGSRSDTQYF.

This clonotype has more than one count but fewer than ten. The J gene is TRBJ2-1, the V gene TRBV10-3, with unresolved D. Germline V CDR1 and CDR2: ENHRY, SYGVKD. This CDR3 has 14 amino acids. V was trimmed by 5 bases and J by 8 bases, leaving 16 bases between them. DNA of the CDR3: TGTGCCATCAGTCCTACAGCGACCCAGGATGAGCAGTTCTTC. It encodes CAISPTATQDEQFF.

About this clonotype: Relative to the germline gene, one junction end is altered; a read error may explain this. The V and J genes are TRBV7-9 and TRBJ2-3; 13 nucleotides align to TRBD2. This CDR3 is 16 amino acids long. The germline V gene has CDR1 SEHNR and CDR2 FQNEAQ (reference sequence). In DNA form, the CDR3 reads TGTGCCAGCAGCTTCAGGACTAGCGGGAGTTTAGATACTCAGTATTTT. This encodes CASSFRTSGSLDTQYF.

This clonotype was seen a handful of times. It is likely a read error, because the conserved phenylalanine at the end of the CDR3 is missing. J is TRBJ2-2 and V is TRBV6-5; no clear D gene. Trimming pared 9 bases from V and 4 bases from J, leaving 18 bases between. This CDR3 spans 15 amino acids. Germline loops: CDR1 MNHEY, CDR2 SVGAGI. CDR3 loop: CASSPRTGFTGELFS. As DNA, the CDR3 is TGTGCCAGTAGTCCGCGGACCGGGTTCACCGGGGAGCTGTTTTCT.

Worth noting for this clonotype: The CDR3 ends on some other residue instead of the conserved phenylalanine or tryptophan, so this is likely a read error. The chain carries TRBV6-5 and TRBJ2-5; 7 bases align to TRBD1. The CDR3 length is 13 residues. The germline V gene encodes CDR1 MNHEY and CDR2 SVGAGI. V lost 5 bases and J lost 7; bases outside the gene matches: 7. The CDR3 bases are TGTGCCAGCAGTACCGGAAGGGGGCTGACCCAGTACTTA. Protein: CASSTGRGLTQYL.